One sample yielded the 18 T cell receptor beta chains listed below, sequenced in a study of blood T cell repertoires in COVID-19 (TCRdb year 2020). The protocol used for the library was the immunoSEQ multiplex PCR assay. TCRdb took this table from immuneACCESS and kept in-frame rearrangements with V and J called. Such tables lack part of the clones; where checked against another copy, unresolved V genes explain under half of the gap, and the rest is unexplained. The sample profile shows under 100,000 clones; more than 75% of them were found once. Under 6% of the sample goes to the ten largest clones. The sequenced material came from peripheral blood. These TCRs come from a man in his forties or fifties with acute or convalescent COVID-19.

This chain links TRBV6-5 with TRBJ1-1; D remains unclear. The CDR3 is 13 amino acids. Trimming took 8 bases from V and 1 from J, leaving 11 bases between them. Germline V gives CDR1 MNHEY, CDR2 SVGAGI. The DNA of the CDR3 is TGTGCCAGCCAGCGGACGGCGAACACTGAAGCTTTCTTT. Translating it yields CASQRTANTEAFF.

V gene TRBV12-3 or TRBV12-4 combines with J gene TRBJ1-5; the match to TRBD1 covers 9 bases. V lost 5 bases to trimming and J lost 9 bases; unmatched junction nucleotides: 5. The CDR3 spans 13 residues. The CDR3 region is CASSPTGGLPQHF. Written as DNA, the CDR3 is TGTGCCAGCAGTCCGACAGGGGGACTGCCCCAGCATTTT.

The chain combines TRBV6-4 with TRBJ1-5; D gene uncertain. Trimming removed 3 bases from V and 7 bases from J, with 10 bases in between. This CDR3 is built from 13 residues. CDR1 is MRHNA, CDR2 SNTAGT, per germline. CDR3 DNA: TGTGCCAGCAGTGAAGGCCCGGGGCAGCCCCAGCATTTT. It translates to CASSEGPGQPQHF.

The J gene is TRBJ2-1, the V gene TRBV29-1; 11 bases are a match to TRBD1. V shed 6 bases, J shed 8 bases, and the junction held 3 bases outside the gene matches. This CDR3 comprises 12 residues. Germline CDR1 and CDR2: SQVTM and ANQGSEA. The CDR3 sequence is CSVDRGRDEQFF. In DNA form, the CDR3 reads TGCAGCGTGGACAGGGGGCGGGATGAGCAGTTCTTC.

CDR3 amino acids: CASSPTSSGANVLTF. In DNA form, the CDR3 reads TGTGCCAGCAGCCCAACGAGCTCTGGGGCCAACGTCCTGACTTTC. The chain links TRBV3-1 (or the pseudogene TRBV3-2) to TRBJ2-6; the D is unclear. The CDR3 covers 15 residues. Per the germline V gene, CDR1 is LGHDT and CDR2 is YNNKEL (reference sequence). Trimming left V 4 bases short and J 0 bases short, with 7 bases between.

In its sample, this clone was seen a few times. The chain recombines TRBV7-9 with TRBJ2-7; 9 bases are a match to TRBD2. Trimming removed 3 bases from V and 4 bases from J; junction bases left unmatched: 16. This CDR3 is 18 amino acids long. Germline CDR1 reads SEHNR; CDR2 reads FQNEAQ (reference sequence). The CDR3 here is CASSFPAGGSHDTYEQYF. DNA of the CDR3: TGTGCCAGCAGCTTTCCAGCGGGAGGCTCCCACGATACATACGAGCAGTACTTC.

J is TRBJ1-2 and V is TRBV11-2; 7 positions agree with TRBD1. The CDR3 totals 18 residues. V was pared by 0 bases and J by 7 bases, with 17 bases of the junction left unmatched. Germline lookup yields CDR1 SGHAT and CDR2 FQNNGV. CDR3 loop: CASSLDLRRQGVSTGYTF. The CDR3 DNA reads TGTGCCAGCAGCTTAGATCTAAGGCGACAGGGTGTCTCTACTGGCTACACCTTC.

This chain links TRBV19 with TRBJ1-5, with TRBD1 matching 8 bases. Germline V lookup: CDR1 LNHDA, CDR2 SQIVND (reference sequence). The CDR3 extends over 17 amino acids. J gave up 0 bases and V 0 bases, and 4 bases lay outside the gene matches. The CDR3 protein is CASSIDRRGPSNQPQHF. CDR3 sequence (DNA): TGTGCCAGTAGTATAGATCGCAGGGGGCCTAGCAATCAGCCCCAGCATTTT.

The gene calls are TRBV11-3 and TRBJ2-1; TRBD2 matches 9 bases. V gave up 5 bases and J gave up 3 bases; unmatched junction bases: 11. The length of the CDR3 is 17 residues. The germline V gene has CDR1 SGHNT and CDR2 YENEEA. CDR3 protein: CASSLQPAGGFYNEQFF. In DNA, the CDR3 is TGTGCCAGCAGCCTACAGCCAGCGGGGGGCTTCTACAATGAGCAGTTCTTC.

The chain is built from TRBV5-8 and TRBJ1-2, with D maybe TRBD1 (5 bases). V was cut by 1 base and J by 2 bases, with 12 bases left in between. Germline V gene data show CDR1 as SGHTS and CDR2 as YDEGEE. This CDR3 region has 15 residues. The CDR3 nucleotides are TGTGCCAGCAGCTTGTTGTCGAACAGGAACTATGGCTACACCTTC. This sequence encodes CASSLLSNRNYGYTF.

The CDR3 region is CASSPARTGYTEAFF. CDR3 DNA sequence: TGTGCCAGCAGCCCTGCCAGGACAGGCTACACTGAAGCTTTCTTT. The chain carries TRBV5-8 and TRBJ1-1, with TRBD1 matching 7 bases. Germline CDR1 SGHTS, CDR2 YDEGEE. This CDR3 contains 15 residues. Trimming cost V 4 bases and J 3 bases; bases outside gene matches: 9.

This rearrangement joins TRBV24-1 to TRBJ2-5; TRBD1 aligns across 7 bases. Per germline, CDR1 KGHDR and CDR2 SFDVKD. The V segment lost 7 bases and the J segment 4 bases; nucleotides outside the gene matches: 5. The CDR3 runs to 13 residues. CDR3 bases: TGTGCCACCAGGGAGACAGGGACAGAGACCCAGTACTTC. This codes for CATRETGTETQYF.

The genes are TRBV28 and TRBJ2-5; D gene uncertain. Trimming took 8 bases from V and 2 from J, leaving 6 bases between them. The CDR3 is 11 residues long. Germline CDR1 reads MDHEN; CDR2 reads SYDVKM. This CDR3 is CASGLQETQYF. Here the CDR3 DNA reads TGTGCCAGCGGCCTTCAAGAGACCCAGTACTTC.

The chain recombines TRBV19 with TRBJ2-7; TRBD2 agrees at 7 bases. V lost 4 bases and J lost 4; bases outside the gene matches: 7. The CDR3 consists of 14 residues. CDR1 is LNHDA, CDR2 SQIVND, per germline (reference sequence). Here the CDR3 reads CASSSASGAYEQYF. The CDR3 nucleotides are TGTGCCAGTAGTAGCGCTAGCGGAGCTTACGAGCAGTACTTC.

This chain joins TRBV11-2 and TRBJ1-1, with no clear D. CDR1 SGHAT and CDR2 FQNNGV come from the germline V gene. Deletions cut 4 bases from V and 7 bases from J, with 10 bases between. The CDR3 sequence is 12 residues long. In DNA form, the CDR3 reads TGTGCCAGCAGCTCAACCGACATTGAAGCTTTCTTT. Translating it yields CASSSTDIEAFF.

The chain is built from TRBV30 and TRBJ1-1; D is unclear. The CDR3 consists of 11 residues. The germline CDR1 and CDR2 sequences are GTSNPN and SVGIG (reference sequence). Between the trimmed V and J ends, which lost 3 bases and 3 bases, there was a span of 5 bases. CDR3 amino acids: CAWRAYTEAFF. The CDR3 region has the DNA TGTGCCTGGAGGGCTTACACTGAAGCTTTCTTT.

CDR3 loop: CASSGLAELYEQYF. The CDR3, as DNA: TGTGCCAGCAGCGGGCTAGCGGAACTCTACGAGCAGTACTTC. V gene TRBV2 combines with J gene TRBJ2-7; 7 nucleotides match TRBD2. Germline V CDR1 and CDR2: SNHLY, FYNNEI. CDR3 length equals 14 residues. V gave up 6 bases and J gave up 3 bases; unmatched junction bases: 8.

The chain carries TRBV5-5 and TRBJ1-2, with D uncertain. This CDR3 has 12 amino acids. Germline CDR1 reads SGHKS; CDR2 reads YYEKEE (reference sequence). V was pared by 2 bases and J by 7 bases, with 9 bases between. The CDR3 region is CASSFNPGGYTF. CDR3 bases: TGTGCCAGCAGCTTTAATCCCGGTGGCTACACCTTC. The whole variable domain, remainder taken from reference TRBV5-5 and TRBJ1-2, is DAGVTQSPTHLIKTRGQQVTLRCSPISGHKSVSWYQQVLGQGPQFIFQYYEKEERGRGNFPDRFSARQFPNYSSELNVNALLLGDSALYLCASSFNPGGYTFGSGTRLTVV.